This is a list of T cell receptor beta chains from one sample in a study of T cell responses to AZD1222 COVID-19 vaccine. Measured with immunoSEQ multiplex PCR; TCRdb has only the in-frame clones, and not every one. The data hold approximately 100,000 clones, with around 90% observed a single time. This material consisted of peripheral blood, taken on day 0 of AZD1222 vaccination. These receptors originate from an adult in good health. CDR3s include the opening cysteine and the closing phenylalanine or tryptophan. The D gene is left open where the match is weak. Only some rows state a clone size, as once, few, many or a class for expanded clones.

TRBJ2-2 NA TRBV9 NA CASSVVGDSTGELFF TGTGCCAGCAGCGTAGTCGGCGACTCCACCGGGGAGCTGTTTTTT
TRBJ2-1 NA TRBV6-1 NA CASSAGVTVPYNEQFF TGTGCCAGCAGTGCCGGGGTGACCGTTCCCTACAATGAGCAGTTCTTC
TRBJ2-7 TRBD2 TRBV20-1 NA CSASGPIPGLGPSEQYF TGCAGTGCTAGTGGTCCCATCCCGGGACTAGGCCCTTCCGAACAGTACTTC
TRBJ2-3 NA TRBV3-1/TRBV3-2 NA CASSQLGADTQYF TGTGCCAGCAGCCAACTGGGCGCAGATACGCAGTATTTT
TRBJ2-7 TRBD1 TRBV24-1 NA CATSSGTGYYEQYF TGTGCCACCAGTTCCGGGACAGGTTACTACGAGCAGTACTTC
TRBJ2-2 NA TRBV27 NA CASSLSPANTGELFF TGTGCCAGCAGTTTATCCCCAGCGAACACCGGGGAGCTGTTTTTT
TRBJ2-3 NA TRBV27 NA CASSLSRGPDTQYF TGTGCCAGCAGTTTATCTCGGGGCCCAGATACGCAGTATTTT
TRBJ1-6 NA TRBV6-5 NA CASSYSDIGSPLHF TGTGCCAGCAGTTACAGTGACATTGGGTCACCCCTCCACTTT
TRBJ1-4 NA TRBV11-2 NA CASNNARGGEKLFF TGTGCCAGCAACAATGCAAGGGGGGGTGAAAAACTGTTTTTT
TRBJ1-4 NA TRBV6-5 NA CASSSLGRSNEKLFF TGTGCCAGCAGTTCGCTCGGTAGGAGTAATGAAAAACTGTTTTTT
TRBJ2-6 NA TRBV18 NA CASFLTGANVLTF TGTGCCAGCTTCTTAACTGGGGCCAACGTCCTGACTTTC
TRBJ2-1 NA TRBV7-3 NA CASSLLGPGGYNEQFF TGTGCCAGCAGCTTACTCGGGCCCGGGGGATACAATGAGCAGTTCTTC
TRBJ1-5 TRBD1 TRBV2 NA CASSRQGVSNQPQHF TGTGCCAGCAGTAGACAGGGCGTGAGCAATCAGCCCCAGCATTTT
TRBJ1-1 TRBD1 TRBV28 NA CASSTIGQGAKAFF TGTGCCAGCAGTACGATCGGACAGGGAGCGAAAGCTTTCTTT
TRBJ2-1 TRBD2 TRBV6-2/TRBV6-3 NA CASSSPGLVINEQFF TGTGCCAGCAGCTCGCCGGGACTAGTTATCAATGAGCAGTTCTTC
TRBJ1-5 NA TRBV7-7 NA CASSPPRRDGKRHF TGTGCTAGCAGCCCTCCGAGACGGGACGGTAAGCGGCATTTT
TRBJ2-1 NA TRBV5-4 once CASSPSSGEQFF TGTGCCAGCAGCCCCAGTTCGGGTGAGCAGTTCTTC
TRBJ2-1 NA TRBV29-1 NA CSVGHEQFF TGCAGCGTGGGCCATGAGCAGTTCTTC